These 15 T cell receptor beta chains were all obtained from the same sample, sequenced in a study of CD8+ T cells in alopecia areata. Extracted from the samples, RNA was reverse transcribed into cDNA to serve as the sequencing template. Here immunoSEQ multiplex PCR was the method, and the copy in TCRdb shows in-frame clones only, minus some. The sample contains more than 200,000 clones, 64% of which appear only once. Indicated treatment: oral pan-JAK inhibitor, 5-10 mg twice daily. The sample consisted of CD4+ T cells sorted from blood, taken at week 4, from a patient treated with tofacitinib. These receptors were taken from a human donor with alopecia areata.

This chain joins TRBV7-2 and TRBJ1-6; possible D gene TRBD1, 5 bases. Trimming took off 2 bases at V and 7 bases at J, with 12 bases between the two ends. The CDR3 runs 15 residues. Germline V gives CDR1 SGHTA, CDR2 FQGNSA. The CDR3 nucleotides are TGTGCCAGCAGCTTATTTGGGGCAATCAATTCACCCCTCCACTTT. Its translation: CASSLFGAINSPLHF.

This sequence joins TRBV4-3 and TRBJ1-1; D remains unclear. Trimming took 4 bases from V and 2 from J, leaving 11 bases between them. This CDR3 is 14 amino acids long. From germline, CDR1 is LGHNA and CDR2 YSLEER. CDR3 region: CASSLGTVNTEAFF. CDR3 DNA: TGCGCCAGCAGCCTTGGAACGGTAAACACTGAAGCTTTCTTT.

This clone occurred a few times. The rearrangement uses TRBV19 and TRBJ2-5; tentatively, D is TRBD2 (5 bases). Trimming took 6 bases from V and 1 from J, leaving 9 bases between them. Germline lookup yields CDR1 LNHDA and CDR2 SQIVND (reference sequence). This CDR3 comprises 13 residues. The CDR3 DNA follows: TGTGCCAGTAGCCAAGGACTCCAAGAGACCCAGTACTTC. Its translation is CASSQGLQETQYF. Full variable domain (missing parts from reference TRBV19 and TRBJ2-5): DGGITQSPKYLFRKEGQNVTLSCEQNLNHDAMYWYRQDPGQGLRLIYYSQIVNDFQKGDIAEGYSVSREKKESFPLTVTSAQKNPTAFYLCASSQGLQETQYFGPGTRLLVL.

The chain couples TRBV6-6 to TRBJ1-5, with D perhaps TRBD1 (5 bases). Germline CDR1 is MNHNY and CDR2 is SVGAGI (reference sequence). V was shortened by 0 bases and J by 3 bases, with 9 bases between the two germline ends. The CDR3 covers 15 residues. The CDR3 nucleotides are TGTGCCAGCAGTTACTCGGGGGGTGACAATCAGCCCCAGCATTTT. The encoded protein is CASSYSGGDNQPQHF.

CDR3 region: CSVYSSGRSRTDTQYF. DNA for the CDR3: TGCAGCGTCTACAGTTCCGGACGATCACGCACAGATACGCAGTATTTT. The gene calls are TRBV29-1 and TRBJ2-3; D unclear. This CDR3 is built from 16 residues. The germline V gene encodes CDR1 SQVTM and CDR2 ANQGSEA. V was trimmed by 6 bases and J by 1 base, leaving 20 bases between them.

This clone appeared once. The CDR3 is CASTVGGSYNEQFF. CDR3 bases: TGCGCCAGCACCGTCGGAGGGTCCTACAATGAGCAGTTCTTC. This chain links TRBV5-1 with TRBJ2-1, with D possibly being TRBD2 (6 bases). The CDR3 runs to 14 residues. Looked up from germline, CDR1 is SGHRS and CDR2 is YFSETQ. V lost 6 bases and J lost 1, with 11 bases in between.

The V and J genes are TRBV5-1 and TRBJ1-2; D call uncertain. Looked up from germline, CDR1 is SGHRS and CDR2 is YFSETQ. The CDR3 totals 12 residues. The ends were cut back, 0 bases at V and 5 bases at J, with 5 bases in the middle. The CDR3 coding sequence is TGCGCCAGCAGCTTGGGGGGTTATGGCTACACCTTC. This encodes CASSLGGYGYTF.

The chain employs TRBV30 and TRBJ1-2, with no clear D. The CDR3 is 13 residues long. Trimming took off 2 bases at V and 5 bases at J, with 12 bases between the two ends. CDR1 and CDR2 from the germline V gene are GTSNPN and SVGIG (reference sequence). Here the CDR3 DNA reads TGTGCCTGGAGTATCAGACCTGTTTATGGCTACACCTTC. Protein product: CAWSIRPVYGYTF.

This clone was picked up a small number of times. This chain links TRBV5-1 with TRBJ2-2; D is possibly TRBD1 (5 bases). CDR1 and CDR2 from the germline V gene are SGHRS and YFSETQ. The CDR3 is made up of 15 amino acids. The V and J ends lost 7 bases and 0 bases respectively, with 13 bases between them. The CDR3 loop reads CASLPDTSNTGELFF. The CDR3 nucleotides read TGCGCCAGCTTACCGGACACCTCGAACACCGGGGAGCTGTTTTTT.

The chain joins TRBV6-7 to TRBJ2-7; D is ambiguous. TRBV6-7 is an open reading frame, and its role is uncertain. Trimming shortened V by 0 bases and J by 0 bases, and 6 bases separated the two germline ends. The CDR3 sequence is 14 residues long. The CDR3 spells CASSYSSVSYEQYF. For the CDR3, the DNA is TGTGCCAGCAGTTACTCGAGCGTCTCCTACGAGCAGTACTTC.

The chain uses TRBV6-5 and TRBJ2-5, with D perhaps TRBD1 (6 bases). The CDR3 length is 14 residues. In germline, CDR1 is MNHEY, CDR2 SVGAGI. V shed 10 bases and J shed 5 bases, with 20 bases lying between them. CDR3 sequence (DNA): TGTGCCACCCGTCGACAGGAGGTTTGGGAGACCCAGTACTTC. This sequence encodes CATRRQEVWETQYF.

This clone was seen only a few times. The chain has TRBV4-2 and TRBJ2-2; the D gene could be TRBD1 or TRBD2 (5 bases each). Trimming stripped 4 bases from V and 0 bases from J, with 12 bases between. Germline CDR1 is LGHNA and CDR2 is YNFKEQ. This CDR3 has 16 amino acids. Here the CDR3 DNA reads TGTGCCAGCAGCCGCAGGGACGCTACGAACACCGGGGAGCTGTTTTTT. It codes for CASSRRDATNTGELFF.

Here the CDR3 DNA reads TGTGCCAGCCCCGAGGGGGAGGCTGGACAAAAACCCCTCCACTTT. This translates into CASPEGEAGQKPLHF. The chain recombines TRBV25-1 with TRBJ1-6; TRBD1 might be the D (6 bases). The CDR3 spans 15 residues. The V gene's germline CDR1 is MGHDK and CDR2 SYGVNS. Trimming cost V 8 bases and J 12 bases, with 23 bases left between them.

This clone showed up just a few times. The rearrangement joins TRBV11-2 to TRBJ2-1, with a possible D match to TRBD1 (7 bases). The germline gives CDR1 SGHAT, CDR2 FQNNGV. CDR3 length: 14 amino acids. Trimming left V 5 bases short and J 7 bases short, with 15 bases between. The CDR3 here is CASSIQQGRNEQFF. As DNA, the CDR3 is TGTGCCAGCAGCATCCAACAGGGGAGGAATGAGCAGTTCTTC. The whole variable domain, filled in from reference TRBV11-2 and TRBJ2-1, reads EAGVAQSPRYKIIEKRQSVAFWCNPISGHATLYWYQQILGQGPKLLIQFQNNGVVDDSQLPKDRFSAERLKGVDSTLKIQPAKLEDSAVYLCASSIQQGRNEQFFGPGTRLTVL.

In DNA form, the CDR3 reads TGTGCCAGCAGCCCGAGGCAGGGAGGAAACACTGAAGCTTTCTTT. This encodes CASSPRQGGNTEAFF. The V call is TRBV7-9, the J call TRBJ1-1; TRBD1 is a possible D gene (5 bases). The CDR3 sequence is 15 residues long. Looked up from germline, CDR1 is SEHNR and CDR2 is FQNEAQ (reference sequence). V was pared by 5 bases and J by 2 bases, with 15 bases between.